These 26 T cell receptor beta chains came from one sample sequenced in a study of blood T cell repertoires in COVID-19. TCRdb's copy holds only in-frame clones and misses some; the assay was immunoSEQ multiplex PCR. The sample has more than 110,000 clones, approximately 88% seen once. The sample taken for sequencing was PBMCs or T cells enriched from blood (not recorded which). These receptors all stem from a man in his forties with acute COVID-19.

J is TRBJ2-7 and V is TRBV19; the D is unclear. CDR1 is LNHDA and CDR2 is SQIVND in the germline V gene (reference sequence). The CDR3 covers 14 residues. The V end was cut by 5 bases, the J end by 2 bases, with 13 bases between. The DNA for the CDR3 is TGTGCCAGTAGTTCGTATACTTCGCCCTACGAGCAGTACTTC. Protein product: CASSSYTSPYEQYF. The variable domain in full, with the rest retrieved from reference TRBV19 and TRBJ2-7, is DGGITQSPKYLFRKEGQNVTLSCEQNLNHDAMYWYRQDPGQGLRLIYYSQIVNDFQKGDIAEGYSVSREKKESFPLTVTSAQKNPTAFYLCASSSYTSPYEQYFGPGTRLTVT.

V is TRBV6-5 and J is TRBJ2-5; 9 nucleotides agree with TRBD1. The germline V gene has CDR1 MNHEY and CDR2 SVGAGI. The CDR3 contains 16 residues. J was trimmed by 4 bases and V by 2 bases; bases with no gene match: 8. CDR3 in DNA: TGTGCCAGCAGTTACAACTACAGGGGGCTTTCAGAGACCCAGTACTTC. Its protein product is CASSYNYRGLSETQYF.

There are a few counts of this clone. The rearrangement uses TRBV6-5 and TRBJ2-3, with 7 nucleotides matching TRBD1. V lost 8 bases, J lost 0 bases, and 5 bases stayed unmatched. Germline V lookup: CDR1 MNHEY, CDR2 SVGAGI. The CDR3 runs 14 residues. CDR3 coding DNA: TGTGCCAGCGACAGGGCTCGAAGCACAGATACGCAGTATTTT. It encodes CASDRARSTDTQYF.

The genes are TRBV7-9 and TRBJ2-3, with TRBD2 matching 9 bases. The germline V gene encodes CDR1 SEHNR and CDR2 FQNEAQ (reference sequence). The CDR3 is 18 amino acids. V lost 3 bases to trimming and J lost 0 bases; unmatched junction nucleotides: 10. CDR3 nucleotide sequence: TGTGCCAGCAGCTTCCCCAGGGCTAGCGGGACTAGCACAGATACGCAGTATTTT. Residues: CASSFPRASGTSTDTQYF.

This clone came up once. This chain uses TRBV30 with TRBJ1-2; possibly TRBD1 for D (6 bases). This CDR3 comprises 16 residues. CDR1 GTSNPN and CDR2 SVGIG come from the germline V gene (reference sequence). The V and J ends lost 0 bases and 4 bases respectively, with 18 bases between them. In nucleotides, the CDR3 is TGTGCCTGGAGTGTACGACAGGATAGTCTTGGCTATGGCTACACCTTC. Protein sequence: CAWSVRQDSLGYGYTF.

This chain uses TRBV19 with TRBJ1-1; D gene uncertain. The CDR3 length is 13 residues. The V and J ends lost 8 bases and 4 bases respectively, with 14 bases between them. Germline V CDR1 and CDR2: LNHDA, SQIVND (reference sequence). The CDR3 loop is CASEASRGTEAFF. CDR3 bases: TGTGCCAGTGAGGCTAGTCGAGGCACTGAAGCTTTCTTT.

J is TRBJ2-4 and V is TRBV2; D is unclear. V was pared by 2 bases and J by 7 bases, with 6 bases between. Germline loops: CDR1 SNHLY, CDR2 FYNNEI. The CDR3 is 12 residues long. CDR3: CASSELENIQYF. CDR3 nucleotide sequence: TGTGCCAGCAGTGAATTGGAGAACATTCAGTACTTC.

Concerning this clone: Other DNA sequences in the same sample also yield this CDR3. The chain uses TRBV6-1 and TRBJ2-3, with D unclear. The germline gives CDR1 MNHNS, CDR2 SASEGT. This CDR3 region has 13 residues. Trimming shortened V by 2 bases and J by 6 bases, and 9 bases separated the two germline ends. CDR3 protein: CASSEFVSDTQYF. In DNA form, the CDR3 reads TGTGCCAGCAGTGAATTCGTGTCTGATACGCAGTATTTT.

This clone has only one observation. The chain has TRBV4-3 and TRBJ2-1, with a possible D match to TRBD1 (5 bases). Trimming left V 1 base short and J 8 bases short, with 12 bases between. Germline V gives CDR1 LGHNA, CDR2 YSLEER. CDR3 size: 14 residues. This CDR3 reads CASSQVQIGDEQFF. The CDR3 bases are TGCGCCAGCAGCCAAGTTCAAATAGGGGATGAGCAGTTCTTC.

Only one count was recorded for this clone. J is TRBJ1-6 and V is TRBV18; 11 positions agree with TRBD1. The V segment lost 4 bases and the J segment 3 bases; nucleotides outside the gene matches: 11. This CDR3 spans 19 amino acids. Germline-derived CDR1 and CDR2 are KGHSH and LQKENI. CDR3 nucleotides: TGTGCCAGCTCACACTCCGGGACAGGGGGGCGATTCTATAATTCACCCCTCCACTTT. This translates into CASSHSGTGGRFYNSPLHF.

This CDR3 is CASSYFGDDSTEAFF. In DNA, the CDR3 is TGTGCCAGCAGTTATTTCGGGGATGATAGCACTGAAGCTTTCTTT. The chain employs TRBV6-5 and TRBJ1-1; D is undetermined. CDR1 is MNHEY, CDR2 SVGAGI, per germline. CDR3 length: 15 residues. V was clipped by 3 bases and J by 4 bases, with 15 bases between them.

The CDR3 region is CASSPDRGGNEKLFF. The CDR3 DNA follows: TGTGCCAGCAGCCCTGACAGGGGCGGGAATGAAAAACTGTTTTTT. This sequence joins TRBV7-2 and TRBJ1-4, with 8 bases matching TRBD1. Germline V CDR1 and CDR2: SGHTA, FQGNSA. This CDR3 is built from 15 residues. After removal of 5 bases from V and 5 bases from J, the junction contained 7 bases not matched to a gene. The full variable domain, in which reference TRBV7-2 and TRBJ1-4 provide the parts outside the CDR3, is GAGVSQSPSNKVTEKGKDVELRCDPISGHTALYWYRQSLGQGLEFLIYFQGNSAPDKSGLPSDRFSAERTGGSVSTLTIQRTQQEDSAVYLCASSPDRGGNEKLFFGSGTQLSVL.

The chain combines TRBV11-3 with TRBJ2-5, with TRBD2 matching 8 bases. Germline CDR1 is SGHNT and CDR2 is YENEEA. This CDR3 is 14 amino acids long. J gave up 2 bases and V 5 bases, and 4 bases lay outside the gene matches. CDR3 region: CASSQTSAQETQYF. In nucleotides, the CDR3 is TGTGCCAGCAGCCAGACTAGCGCGCAAGAGACCCAGTACTTC.

This clone was seen a single time. The chain combines TRBV7-7 with TRBJ2-2, with TRBD1 matching 12 bases. CDR1 and CDR2 (germline): SSHAT, FNYEAQ (reference sequence). The CDR3 extends over 18 amino acids. V lost 5 bases to trimming and J lost 4 bases; unmatched junction nucleotides: 11. The CDR3 bases are TGTGCCAGCAGCCCCCAGGGGACAGGGGGCTTGGGCACCGGGGAGCTGTTTTTT. Its protein product is CASSPQGTGGLGTGELFF. Together with reference TRBV7-7 and TRBJ2-2, the CDR3 gives the full variable domain: GAGVSQSPRYKVTKRGQDVTLRCDPISSHATLYWYQQALGQGPEFLTYFNYEAQPDKSGLPSDRFSAERPEGSISTLTIQRTEQRDSAMYRCASSPQGTGGLGTGELFFGEGSRLTVL.

V gene TRBV13 combines with J gene TRBJ2-7, with D possibly being TRBD2 (5 bases). The V gene's germline CDR1 is PRHDT and CDR2 FYEKMQ (reference sequence). The V end was cut by 4 bases, the J end by 5 bases, with 18 bases between. This CDR3 comprises 15 residues. The CDR3 DNA follows: TGTGCCAGCAGCTCCGGCGGGCGCCGGACCGACGAGCAGTACTTC. Translation gives CASSSGGRRTDEQYF.

The chain couples TRBV3-1 (or the pseudogene TRBV3-2) to TRBJ1-5; 8 bases fit TRBD1. Losses at the gene ends were 4 bases for V and 0 bases for J; bases not matched to a gene: 2. The CDR3 totals 15 residues. The germline CDR1 and CDR2 sequences are LGHDT and YNNKEL (reference sequence). The CDR3 here is CASSLGTGSNQPQHF. CDR3 bases: TGTGCCAGCAGCCTTGGGACAGGTAGCAATCAGCCCCAGCATTTT.

The V and J genes are TRBV10-3 and TRBJ2-2; 9 bases are a match to TRBD1. The CDR3 length is 15 residues. V was clipped by 0 bases and J by 9 bases; unmatched bases: 5. Germline-derived CDR1 and CDR2 are ENHRY and SYGVKD. The CDR3 DNA is TGTGCCATCAGTGAGTCTGGACAGGGGTCAAGGGAGCTGTTTTTT. It yields the protein CAISESGQGSRELFF.

This clone appeared once. This chain joins TRBV28 and TRBJ2-1; the match to TRBD2 covers 10 bases. The CDR3 runs to 15 residues. Germline V gene data show CDR1 as MDHEN and CDR2 as SYDVKM. J gave up 8 bases and V 7 bases, and 11 bases lay outside the gene matches. The CDR3 loop reads CASTEVSGRDYEQFF. CDR3 nucleotides: TGTGCCAGCACCGAGGTCAGCGGGAGGGACTATGAGCAGTTCTTC.

The rearrangement uses TRBV5-1 and TRBJ2-5, with TRBD2 matching over 9 bases. Germline V CDR1 and CDR2: SGHRS, YFSETQ. V gave up 4 bases and J gave up 1 base; unmatched junction bases: 8. This CDR3 is 16 amino acids long. Here the CDR3 reads CASSLLPSGVQETQYF. The DNA for the CDR3 is TGCGCCAGCAGCCTCCTTCCTAGCGGGGTCCAAGAGACCCAGTACTTC.

CDR3: CASSQLGGESGERNTIYF. CDR3 coding DNA: TGCGCCAGCAGTCAATTAGGGGGAGAGTCAGGGGAGAGAAACACCATATATTTT. The rearrangement uses TRBV23-1 and TRBJ1-3; D is perhaps TRBD1 (6 bases). TRBV23-1 is identified as an open reading frame with a role that is uncertain. The CDR3 loop spans 18 amino acids. V was shortened by 1 base and J by 5 bases, with 21 bases between the two germline ends.

V gene TRBV5-4 combines with J gene TRBJ2-5; TRBD2 matches at 12 bases. V was pared by 4 bases and J by 7 bases, with 5 bases of the junction left unmatched. This CDR3 is built from 14 residues. Germline CDR1 reads SGHNT; CDR2 reads YYREEE (reference sequence). The DNA of the CDR3 is TGTGCCAGCAGCCCGACTAGCGGGGGAGGGACCCAGTACTTC. This codes for CASSPTSGGGTQYF.

This clone was recorded a few times. The rearrangement uses TRBV5-4 and TRBJ1-3, with 10 bases aligning to TRBD1. V was pared by 4 bases and J by 0 bases, with 4 bases of the junction left unmatched. Germline loops: CDR1 SGHNT, CDR2 YYREEE (reference sequence). The CDR3 spans 16 residues. In nucleotides, the CDR3 is TGTGCCAGCAGCCCCCGGACAGGGGGCTCTGGAAACACCATATATTTT. Its translation: CASSPRTGGSGNTIYF.

The chain recombines TRBV12-3 or TRBV12-4 with TRBJ1-2; possible D gene TRBD1, 6 bases. The CDR3 consists of 12 residues. V gave up 8 bases and J gave up 6 bases, with 13 bases separating them. The CDR3 reads CASVTGHDGYTF. CDR3 DNA sequence: TGTGCCAGCGTTACAGGGCATGATGGCTACACCTTC.

This clone was found once. The chain links TRBV7-5 to TRBJ1-2. TRBV7-5 is given as a pseudogene. The length of the CDR3 is 15 residues. CDR3 sequence reads: CVRSSYRRNNYGYTF. The DNA for the CDR3 is TGTGTCAGAAGCTCTTATCGGCGGAATAACTATGGCTACACCTTC.

This chain connects TRBV28 to TRBJ1-5; D is uncertain. V lost 5 bases, J lost 6 bases, and 23 bases lay in between. This CDR3 has 17 residues. CDR1 is MDHEN and CDR2 is SYDVKM in the germline V gene. CDR3 in amino acids: CASSRARGARTSQPQHF. The CDR3 coding sequence is TGTGCCAGCAGTAGGGCCCGGGGAGCCAGGACCAGTCAGCCCCAGCATTTT.

The chain links TRBV11-2 to TRBJ2-2, with 9 bases aligning to TRBD2. V lost 5 bases to trimming and J lost 7 bases; unmatched junction nucleotides: 11. Germline values: CDR1 SGHAT, CDR2 FQNNGV. The CDR3 has 16 residues. CDR3 protein: CASSRQSGRNGGELFF. CDR3 bases: TGTGCCAGCAGCCGCCAGAGCGGGAGGAATGGCGGGGAGCTGTTTTTT.